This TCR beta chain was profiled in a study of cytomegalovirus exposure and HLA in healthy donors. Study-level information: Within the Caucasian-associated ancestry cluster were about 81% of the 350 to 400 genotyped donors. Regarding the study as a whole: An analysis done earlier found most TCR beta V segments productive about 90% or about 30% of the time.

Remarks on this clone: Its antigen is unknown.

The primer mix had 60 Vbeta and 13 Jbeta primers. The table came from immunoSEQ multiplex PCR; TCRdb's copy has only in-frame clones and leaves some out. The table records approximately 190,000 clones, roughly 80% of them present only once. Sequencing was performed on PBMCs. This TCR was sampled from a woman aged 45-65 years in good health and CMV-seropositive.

The CDR3 DNA reads as TGTGCCAGCTCACCAAGACTTGGAGAGACCCAGTACTTC. This sequence encodes CASSPRLGETQYF. The V call is TRBV18, the J call TRBJ2-5; D call uncertain. V was cut by 2 bases and J by 4 bases, with 8 bases left in between. CDR1 KGHSH and CDR2 LQKENI come from the germline V gene. The CDR3 extends over 13 amino acids.